This entry describes one TCR beta chain. Only a few counts were recorded for this clonotype. Its antigen remains undetermined. The record has no base qualities; no much larger clone is one base away. Interpreted using the paper, the treatment or condition label stands for: live attenuated yellow fever vaccine strain. PBMCs were isolated from peripheral blood using a standard Ficoll-Paque protocol. Dynabeads CD4 and CD8 positive selection kits were used to isolate the CD4 and CD8 T-cell fractions. TriZol was used to extract RNA from bulk PBMCs, CD4 and CD8 fractions, and dextramer-positive and dextramer-negative fractions. V is cut by 5 bases and J by 10 bases, and the space between the germline ends is 15 bases. The CDR3 holds 14 amino acids from the cysteine to the phenylalanine. Of all the DNA, just the CDR3 is kept, 42 bases in frame from base 1. Sequencing used an Illumina NovaSeq 6000. TCR cDNA was synthesized by 5'RACE template switching, through which a universal primer site and unique molecular identifiers were introduced. Priming for cDNA synthesis came from both the TCR alpha and TCR beta constant segments. Libraries were amplified in two PCR steps, with sample barcodes and sequencing adapters added in the second step. Sequencing of libraries was done on Illumina HiSeq 2500 (2x100 bp) or NovaSeq (2x150 bp). The study's own analysis went as follows. Demultiplexing of reads and collapsing into UMI consensus sequences were performed with MIGEC, and V(D)J alignment was carried out with MiXCR. Vaccine-responding clonotypes were defined with edgeR using replicate PBMC samples, requiring FDR below 0.01 and a log2 fold change above 5 up to day 15. CD4 or CD8 identity was assigned to each bulk clonotype according to whether the clonotype was present at higher abundance in the sequenced CD4 repertoire or the sequenced CD8 repertoire. The public reads were run again by TCRdb, first through fastp at Q25 and then through MiXCR, and only productive beta chains were kept. Identical CDR3 protein sequences are pooled into one entry, listed with their most common genes and DNA. The V and J calls, along with clone size, are taken from TCRdb and not from the paper's own processing. The sample data list some 300,000 distinct CDR3 sequences, and approximately 10% of these were observed just once. The ten largest clones add up to about 3% of the sample.

This sample was taken from a study of T cells after yellow fever vaccination (dated by TCRdb to between 2018 and 2020). In terms of the full investigation: The SMART-Seq v4 Ultra Low Input RNA kit was used to prepare libraries from fractions with low cell numbers. To track T-cell clones before and after primary and booster YFV17D yellow fever vaccination, bulk TCR alpha and beta repertoires were sequenced longitudinally. Two healthy male donors, one aged 18 to 29 and one aged 30 to 40 years, made up the cohort. Blood was drawn at multiple timepoints before and after primary and secondary immunization, with bulk PBMC replicates and cell subsets isolated.

On the study overall, not on this receptor specifically: Computational filtering was required because FACS-sorted repertoires could contain abundant contaminating clonotypes from the bulk population. A small share of clonotypes was detected in both CD4 and CD8 compartments, with the overlap likely arising from convergent recombination. The secondary T-cell response was found to be weaker but faster than the primary response, with a peak reached on day 5 rather than on day 15. Most clones expanded after primary vaccination (96% of CD4 and around 89% of CD8) were re-detected after the booster, suggesting that broad memory maintenance occurred. Only two donors were included in the study, so the extent to which the findings can be generalized is limited.

This sample comprised CD4+ T cells sorted from PBMCs, obtained 5 days after the yellow fever booster vaccination. This receptor was identified in a man between 18 and 35 years old who received the YFV17D yellow fever vaccine. The chain is made from TRBV12-3 or TRBV12-4 and TRBJ1-6; the D gene cannot be named for sure. Here is the DNA: TGTGCCAGCAGTCGGACGGCTGAAGGGTCACCCCTCCACTTT. The resulting protein is CASSRTAEGSPLHF.